This is a list of T cell receptor beta chains from one sample in a study of post-analysis software for immune sequencing data. TCRdb re-analysed the PCR reads in MiXCR, keeping a single row per CDR3 protein. The table includes roughly 670,000 distinct CDR3 sequences, over 45% detected once. Material: blood. The receptors originated from a girl aged 2-10 years with multiple sclerosis. Both conserved end residues are part of each CDR3. D genes are given only for firm matches. Some rows have no size entry. The others give once, few or many, or a class for an expanded clone.

V	J	size	D	DNA	CDR3
TRBV27	TRBJ2-3	-	-	TGTGCCAGCTCATCTAGCGTCCCCACAGATACGCAGTATTTT	CASSSSVPTDTQYF
TRBV7-9	TRBJ2-7	-	-	TGTGCCAGCAGCTTTTCTGGCCCTGCGGGGGAGCAGTACTTC	CASSFSGPAGEQYF
TRBV7-8	TRBJ1-2	-	TRBD1	TGTGCCAGCAGCGCCGGGACAGGGGGCGATGGCTACACCTTC	CASSAGTGGDGYTF
TRBV29-1	TRBJ2-5	-	-	TGCAGCCTCCTTTGGGGTCTACCTGAGACCCAGTACTTC	CSLLWGLPETQYF
TRBV3-1	TRBJ2-1	-	TRBD2	TGTGCCAGCAGCCCCCGGACTAGCGGGGGCGAGAGCTCCTACAATGAGCAGTTCTTC	CASSPRTSGGESSYNEQFF
TRBV12-3/TRBV12-4	TRBJ1-2	-	-	TGTGCCAGCAGTTTAGGGCCTTCGGTTGGTTATGGTTACACCTTC	CASSLGPSVGYGYTF
TRBV5-1	TRBJ2-1	-	TRBD2	TGCGCCAGCAGCCGGGAGGACCACAGCTCCTACAATGAGCAGTTCTTC	CASSREDHSSYNEQFF
TRBV20-1	TRBJ2-7	-	-	TGCAGTGTCCCAGACAGGTTAGCCTACGAGCAGTACTTC	CSVPDRLAYEQYF
TRBV6-5	TRBJ2-1	-	-	TGTGCCAGCAGCTTCGACAGTCGGGCCTACAATGAGCAGTTCTTC	CASSFDSRAYNEQFF
TRBV20-1	TRBJ1-2	-	TRBD1	TGCAGTGCCCTGCGGACAGGCGACTATGGCTACACCTTC	CSALRTGDYGYTF
TRBV24-1	TRBJ2-1	-	TRBD1	TGTGCCACCAGTGGAATGACAGGGGGGGCTAGCGGATACAATGAGCAGTTCTTC	CATSGMTGGASGYNEQFF
TRBV20-1	TRBJ2-5	once	TRBD2	TGCAGTGTCCGACCCCTAGCGGGGTTACAAGAGACCCAGTACTTC	CSVRPLAGLQETQYF
TRBV11-1	TRBJ2-7	-	TRBD2	TGTGCCAGCAGCTTAGTCTGCCGGGAGGAGTGGTACGAGCAGTACTTC	CASSLVCREEWYEQYF
TRBV12-3/TRBV12-4	TRBJ2-1	-	TRBD2	TGTGCCAGCAGTTGGACTAGCGGGATATACAATGAGCAGTTCTTC	CASSWTSGIYNEQFF
TRBV5-1	TRBJ2-1	few	TRBD1	TGCGCCAGCAGCTCGACAGGGGTCCGCAGCTCCTACAATGAGCAGTTCTTC	CASSSTGVRSSYNEQFF
TRBV10-3	TRBJ1-1	-	TRBD1	TGTGCCATCAGTAACACAGGGGGCGCGTCTGAAGCTTTCTTT	CAISNTGGASEAFF
TRBV15	TRBJ2-5	-	-	TGTGCTACCAGCAGAGATCGGTGGGGGGCGCGAGAGACCCAGTACTTC	CATSRDRWGARETQYF
TRBV3-1	TRBJ2-1	-	-	TGTGCCAGCAGCCAAGATGCCGGGGGAGTGGGTTACAATGAGCAGTTCTTC	CASSQDAGGVGYNEQFF
TRBV10-3	TRBJ2-1	-	-	TGTGCCATCAGTGTAAGGCGGGGTGAAGACGATGAGCAGTTCTTC	CAISVRRGEDDEQFF
TRBV27	TRBJ2-7	-	-	TGTGCCAGCAGTCGGCAGTCAGGACAAATCTACTACGAGCAGTACTTC	CASSRQSGQIYYEQYF
TRBV7-2	TRBJ2-5	-	TRBD2	TGTGCCAGCAGTGGGGGACTAGGGGTTCACGAGACCCAGTACTTC	CASSGGLGVHETQYF
TRBV6-5	TRBJ2-1	-	TRBD2	TGTGCCAGCAGTTACTCGAGCGGGAGGACCAACAATGAGCAGTTCTTC	CASSYSSGRTNNEQFF
TRBV11-2	TRBJ2-1	-	-	TGTGCCAGCAGCCCGGGGGGCACGGGACCTTTGTTCCATGAGCAGTTCTTC	CASSPGGTGPLFHEQFF
TRBV29-1	TRBJ2-1	-	TRBD1	TGCAGCGTTGAGCCACAGGGGGTTGAGCAGTTCTTC	CSVEPQGVEQFF
TRBV9	TRBJ2-7	-	-	TGTGCCAGCAGCGTCGGGCTAGCAGGACACGAGCAGTACTTC	CASSVGLAGHEQYF
TRBV6-6	TRBJ2-1	-	TRBD1	TGTGCCAGCAGTTACTCAGCGGGACAGGGGTCATACAATGAGCAGTTCTTC	CASSYSAGQGSYNEQFF